This T cell receptor beta chain was profiled in a study of Ad26.COV2.S vaccination and SARS-CoV-2 variants (dated by TCRdb to about 2021). Study-level background: Vaccine-arm donors were drawn from COV1001, a multicentre, randomized, double-blind, placebo-controlled phase I-IIa trial of Ad26.COV2.S in healthy adults. Dosing of Ad26.COV2.S was intramuscular, at either 5x10^10 or 1x10^11 viral particles, delivered as one shot or as two shots spaced 56 days apart. The specificity and breadth of SARS-CoV-2-reactive T cell receptors after Ad26.COV2.S vaccination were assessed by TCRbeta repertoire sequencing. A total of around 32 samples were included in the TCR-sequenced set, comprising approximately 20 Ad26.COV2.S vaccine recipients, 5 placebo recipients and 8 SARS-CoV-2 convalescent individuals. Trial participants were randomized into five groups of five: low-dose or high-dose Ad26.COV2.S given once or twice, or placebo on both occasions. Throughout the experiments and outcome assessment, investigators stayed blinded to trial group allocation. The research as a whole found: After vaccination, substantial breadth of spike-specific CD8+ and CD4+ T cell responses was reported. Comparable non-spike TCR breadth was observed between vaccine and placebo recipients, consistent with only spike being contained in the vaccine. Compared with placebo recipients, Ad26.COV2.S recipients showed higher spike-specific TCR breadth (P = 0.0014). It was noted by the authors that total T cell responses may have been underestimated by the TCR breadth and depth analyses. The study was not powered for comparison of responses between vaccine doses or regimens.

TCRbeta CDR3 regions were sequenced with the immunoSEQ Assay. After extraction, genomic DNA underwent amplification by bias-controlled multiplex PCR, followed by high-throughput sequencing. On the authors' methods: To quantify the absolute abundance of every unique TCRbeta CDR3 region, sequences were collapsed and filtered. T cell fraction was estimated by normalization of TCRbeta template counts to usable DNA, with usable DNA being measured through amplification of reference genes present in all nucleated cells. Repertoire TCRs were annotated as SARS-CoV-2-specific by exact matching of V gene, CDR3 amino acid sequence and J gene to a known reactive TCR set. MIRA supplied the reference SARS-CoV-2 TCR set, which was filtered for enrichment in COVID-19-positive ImmuneCODE repertoires so that public or cross-reactive TCRs were removed. Drawing on the MIRA antigens, annotated TCRs were analysed further at the level of specific ORF or position within ORF. Breadth was defined as annotated unique rearrangements over total unique productive rearrangements; depth was the summed frequency of those rearrangements. Two-sided Wilcoxon rank-sum tests were used to compare TCR breadth between groups. In its TCRdb copy, this immuneACCESS table keeps in-frame sequences only and misses some clones. Where compared with another copy, unresolved V genes explain less than half of these, and the others have no known cause. The DNA was the basis for D and trimming; V, J and clone size are from that table. Here the sample has roughly 270,000 clones; around 87% occur a single time. In total, the top ten clones hold less than 3.5% of the sample.

The treatment or condition tag for this specimen amounts to: roughly 18 received Ad26.COV2.S at low or high dose, single or two shots; about 5 received placebo; per-sample allocation not given. For vaccine and placebo recipients, repertoires were sequenced using samples collected on day 63 after the first injection. Cohort 1b enrolled around 23 adults aged 18-55 years at a single site in Boston, USA, between 29 July and 7 August 2020. Ad26.COV2.S consisted of a replication-incompetent adenovirus type 26 vector by which a prefusion-stabilized SARS-CoV-2 spike protein from the original Wuhan strain was expressed. A note on this clone: Its antigen target is currently unknown. Base qualities are not recorded, but no much larger clone differs from it by a single base.

Taken from the germline V gene (reference sequence), the CDR1 and CDR2 loops are LGHDT and YNNKEL. The CDR3 sequence holds 16 residues, the cysteine and phenylalanine included. Of the read, only the CDR3 DNA is kept; its 48 bases are in frame from base 1. Germline trimming amounts to 3 bases on V and 8 bases on J, with 13 as the count of junction bases outside the gene matches. The TCR sequence derives from a person aged 18-65 years who received the Ad26.COV2.S COVID-19 vaccine or a placebo. The V and J segments used are TRBV3-1 (or the pseudogene TRBV3-2) and TRBJ1-2; 9 nucleotides in the junction match TRBD1. Specimen: peripheral blood, collected in a trial of Ad26.COV2.S vaccine versus placebo. The CDR3 amino acid sequence is: CASSQRTGVGLGGYTF. The nucleotide sequence is given as TGTGCCAGCAGCCAGAGGACAGGGGTCGGTTTGGGAGGCTACACCTTC.